The 8 T cell receptor beta chains below come from one sample, sequenced in a study of T cell responses to AZD1222 COVID-19 vaccine. The assay was immunoSEQ multiplex PCR, and TCRdb's table has in-frame clones only and misses some. The sample lists roughly 110,000 clones, about 90% occurring once. This specimen consisted of peripheral blood, obtained on day 0 of AZD1222 vaccination. These receptors all come from an adult in good health.

This clone was detected a few times. The rearrangement links TRBV28 to TRBJ2-5; tentative D call: TRBD2 (6 bases). The germline V and J ends were trimmed by 0 bases and 7 bases, with 18 bases remaining between them. The CDR3 is made up of 16 amino acids. Germline values: CDR1 MDHEN, CDR2 SYDVKM. The CDR3 loop reads CASSLWSGTGVGTQYF. Written as DNA, the CDR3 is TGTGCCAGCAGTTTATGGTCGGGCACGGGGGTAGGGACCCAGTACTTC.

The chain employs TRBV5-1 and TRBJ2-6, with D unresolved. Germline V gene lookup returns CDR1 SGHRS and CDR2 YFSETQ. The CDR3 runs to 15 residues. V was cut by 0 bases and J by 0 bases, with 4 bases left in between. CDR3 sequence reads: CASSLVGSGANVLTF. The DNA for the CDR3 is TGCGCCAGCAGCTTGGTGGGCTCTGGGGCCAACGTCCTGACTTTC.

This chain uses TRBV3-1 (or the pseudogene TRBV3-2) with TRBJ1-5; 7 bases are a match to TRBD1. Germline-derived CDR1 and CDR2 are LGHDT and YNNKEL (reference sequence). Losses at the gene ends were 4 bases for V and 3 bases for J; bases not matched to a gene: 9. This CDR3 is 16 amino acids long. DNA of the CDR3: TGTGCCAGCAGCCCCGGACAGGCCGCAGTCAATCAGCCCCAGCATTTT. It yields the protein CASSPGQAAVNQPQHF.

The chain carries TRBV14 and TRBJ2-1, with a possible D match to TRBD2 (6 bases). The V end was cut by 4 bases, the J end by 9 bases, with 13 bases between. The CDR3 is made up of 13 amino acids. Germline CDR1 and CDR2: SGHDN and FVKESK. CDR3 region: CASSLGGWGEQFF. The CDR3 coding sequence is TGTGCCAGCAGCCTCGGGGGTTGGGGTGAGCAGTTCTTC.

The chain uses TRBV30 and TRBJ1-5; 8 nucleotides match TRBD1. CDR1 is GTSNPN, CDR2 SVGIG, per germline (reference sequence). The CDR3 consists of 13 residues. The V and J ends lost 3 bases and 4 bases, in that order; junction bases with no gene match: 2. CDR3 in DNA: TGTGCCTGGAGGGGGGACAGGAATCAGCCCCAGCATTTT. It encodes CAWRGDRNQPQHF.

This chain uses TRBV9 with TRBJ2-1; 8 bases map to TRBD2. The V gene end was trimmed by 0 bases and the J gene end by 4 bases; junction bases not matched to a gene: 6. Germline V gives CDR1 SGDLS, CDR2 YYNGEE. The CDR3 is 16 amino acids. Here the CDR3 reads CASSVVGRAMYNEQFF. CDR3 bases: TGTGCCAGCAGCGTAGTCGGGAGGGCGATGTACAATGAGCAGTTCTTC.

The rearrangement joins TRBV19 to TRBJ1-2, with 9 bases identical to TRBD1. Germline CDR1 LNHDA, CDR2 SQIVND (reference sequence). Trimming cost V 8 bases and J 1 base; bases outside gene matches: 5. The CDR3 runs 14 residues. The CDR3 coding sequence is TGTGCCAGTGAACCGGGACAGGGTAACTATGGCTACACCTTC. Its translation is CASEPGQGNYGYTF.

J is TRBJ2-1 and V is TRBV28, with D possibly matching TRBD1 (5 bases). The V end was cut by 3 bases, the J end by 12 bases, with 15 bases between. The germline V gene encodes CDR1 MDHEN and CDR2 SYDVKM. The CDR3 contains 13 residues. In DNA form, the CDR3 reads TGTGCCAGCAGTTTGACCAGGGCGCTTGGGCAGTTCTTC. Its translation is CASSLTRALGQFF.